The next 15 T cell receptor beta chains were all read from a single sample in a study of T cells in Graves' hyperthyroidism and ophthalmopathy. The source material, RNA transcripts, was used to amplify TCR beta CDR3 regions. With the HTBI primer set, the TCR CDR3 went through a first round of RT-PCR. From the multiplex PCR reads, TCRdb called clonotypes with MiXCR, one entry per CDR3 protein. The sample includes around 580,000 distinct CDR3 sequences, 16% seen only once; the top ten take 15% to 20%. Sequenced input: blood. These receptors originate from a young woman with Graves' hyperthyroidism.

V is TRBV18 and J is TRBJ1-2, with 12 bases that match TRBD1. CDR3 length equals 16 residues. From germline, CDR1 is KGHSH and CDR2 LQKENI. Losses at the gene ends were 0 bases for V and 4 bases for J; bases not matched to a gene: 3. The CDR3 bases are TGTGCCAGCTCACCACCGGGACAGGGGGCAGGCTATGGCTACACCTTC. Translating gives CASSPPGQGAGYGYTF.

This clonotype occurred many times. The CDR3 sequence is CASSLADRRGGEQFF. The CDR3 nucleotides are TGTGCCAGCAGCTTAGCGGACAGACGTGGTGGTGAGCAGTTCTTC. The chain uses TRBV7-2 and TRBJ2-1; tentative D call: TRBD1 (6 bases). CDR3 length: 15 amino acids. CDR1 and CDR2 (germline): SGHTA, FQGNSA. V lost 0 bases and J lost 9, with 15 bases in between. The full variable domain, completed using reference TRBV7-2 and TRBJ2-1, is GAGVSQSPSNKVTEKGKDVELRCDPISGHTALYWYRQSLGQGLEFLIYFQGNSAPDKSGLPSDRFSAERTGGSVSTLTIQRTQQEDSAVYLCASSLADRRGGEQFFGPGTRLTVL.

The genes are TRBV28 and TRBJ1-2, with 7 bases lining up with TRBD1. The V gene end was trimmed by 3 bases and the J gene end by 2 bases; junction bases not matched to a gene: 9. This CDR3 spans 16 amino acids. Germline CDR1 and CDR2: MDHEN and SYDVKM. The chain's CDR3 is CASSLDLQGWNYGYTF. As DNA, the CDR3 is TGTGCCAGCAGTTTGGACCTACAGGGGTGGAACTATGGCTACACCTTC.

The rearrangement uses TRBV12-3 or TRBV12-4 and TRBJ2-7; D is ambiguous. This CDR3 is built from 15 residues. Trimming took 7 bases from V and 0 from J, leaving 16 bases between them. In DNA form, the CDR3 reads TGTGCCAGCACCTTGGAACTCTCGGGCTCCTACGAGCAGTACTTC. This sequence encodes CASTLELSGSYEQYF.

On this clonotype itself: The junction departs from the called germline gene at one end, perhaps through a read error. CDR3 DNA: TGTGGCAGCAGTCCTCGGGACGACCAAGAGACCCAGTACTTC. It yields the protein CGSSPRDDQETQYF. This sequence joins TRBV28 and TRBJ2-5; D is perhaps TRBD1 or TRBD2 (5 bases each). Germline CDR1 reads MDHEN; CDR2 reads SYDVKM. CDR3 length: 14 amino acids.

This clonotype was detected many times. This chain links TRBV3-1 with TRBJ2-5; possibly TRBD2 for D (5 bases). Germline V lookup: CDR1 LGHDT, CDR2 YNNKEL (reference sequence). The CDR3 loop spans 17 amino acids. V was clipped by 0 bases and J by 1 base, with 15 bases between them. The CDR3 DNA reads as TGTGCCAGCAGCCAAGAAGGGCTAGCTTCCCCCCAAGAGACCCAGTACTTC. Its protein product is CASSQEGLASPQETQYF.

On this clonotype itself: A much larger clone is a single base away; this may be a read error. The J gene is TRBJ2-1, the V gene TRBV28; D remains unclear. Deletions cut 6 bases from V and 9 bases from J, with 9 bases between. The CDR3 runs to 11 residues. Germline assignment: CDR1 MDHEN and CDR2 SYDVKM. The CDR3 coding sequence is TGTGCCAGCAGATATCTTAGTGAGCAGTTCTTC. This gives the protein CASRYLSEQFF.

This clonotype was detected ten times or more. V and J are TRBV7-2 and TRBJ2-4; no firm D call. V lost 1 base and J lost 3, with 19 bases in between. CDR1 is SGHTA and CDR2 is FQGNSA in the germline V gene. The CDR3 is 18 residues long. The CDR3 nucleotides read TGTGCCAGCAGCTTAGTTAGGGCGGACCTCCTAATCAAAAACATTCAGTACTTC. Its translation is CASSLVRADLLIKNIQYF. Using reference TRBV7-2 and TRBJ2-4 for the parts outside the CDR3, the full variable domain is GAGVSQSPSNKVTEKGKDVELRCDPISGHTALYWYRQSLGQGLEFLIYFQGNSAPDKSGLPSDRFSAERTGGSVSTLTIQRTQQEDSAVYLCASSLVRADLLIKNIQYFGAGTRLSVL.

This chain uses TRBV18 with TRBJ1-1, with 9 nucleotides matching TRBD1. Trimming removed 6 bases from V and 4 bases from J; junction bases left unmatched: 15. Germline V lookup: CDR1 KGHSH, CDR2 LQKENI. The CDR3 loop spans 17 amino acids. The CDR3 DNA reads TGTGCCAGCTCCCCGGCAGACAGGGGGTTGGGTGGCACTGAAGCTTTCTTT. It is translated as CASSPADRGLGGTEAFF.

This clonotype was recorded only once. The rearrangement joins TRBV12-3 or TRBV12-4 to TRBJ2-7; D may be TRBD1 (5 bases). V was clipped by 3 bases and J by 5 bases, with 8 bases between them. This CDR3 comprises 12 residues. The CDR3 loop is CASSFVGDEQYF. The CDR3 coding sequence is TGTGCCAGCAGTTTCGTAGGGGACGAGCAGTACTTC.

A word on this clonotype: A much larger clone differs by one base, so this may be a read error. This chain links TRBV11-1 with TRBJ2-7; 11 bases align to TRBD2. Trimming took 5 bases from V and 7 from J; bases not matched to a gene: 10. CDR1 and CDR2 (germline): SGHAT, FQDESV (reference sequence). CDR3 size: 15 residues. CDR3 sequence reads: CASSPTGLAGGEQYF. The DNA for the CDR3 is TGTGCCAGCAGCCCAACCGGGCTAGCGGGAGGTGAGCAGTACTTC. The full variable domain, with the rest looked up from reference TRBV11-1 and TRBJ2-7, is EAEVAQSPRYKITEKSQAVAFWCDPISGHATLYWYRQILGQGPELLVQFQDESVVDDSQLPKDRFSAERLKGVDSTLKIQPAELGDSAMYLCASSPTGLAGGEQYFGPGTRLTVT.

Worth noting for this clonotype: A much more abundant neighbour one base away suggests this may be a read error. The J gene is TRBJ2-5, the V gene TRBV7-9; no definite D call. Germline V CDR1 and CDR2: SEHNR, FQNEAQ (reference sequence). The CDR3 totals 14 residues. Deletions cut 5 bases from V and 9 bases from J, with 19 bases between. CDR3 sequence (DNA): TGTGCCAGCAGCCCCCGGTCGGGTGGTGAGGCCCAGTACTTC. Translating gives CASSPRSGGEAQYF.

This clonotype was recorded many times. The chain links TRBV30 to TRBJ2-1; TRBD1 might be the D (6 bases). From germline, CDR1 is GTSNPN and CDR2 SVGIG (reference sequence). The CDR3 has 13 amino acids. V was trimmed by 0 bases and J by 9 bases, leaving 12 bases between them. The CDR3 DNA sequence: TGTGCCTGGAGTGTACAGGGCGGTGGTGAGCAGTTCTTC. As protein: CAWSVQGGGEQFF.

The chain has TRBV20-1 and TRBJ1-2; weak D call: TRBD1 (5 bases). Germline CDR1 reads DFQATT; CDR2 reads SNEGSKA (reference sequence). The CDR3 has 14 amino acids. V was cut by 3 bases and J by 1 base, with 12 bases left in between. The CDR3 reads CSASVDRYNYGYTF. CDR3 nucleotides: TGCAGTGCTAGCGTCGACAGATATAACTATGGCTACACCTTC.

This clonotype was seen a few times. V usage is TRBV5-1 and J usage is TRBJ1-2; D gene ambiguous. The germline V gene encodes CDR1 SGHRS and CDR2 YFSETQ. V was pared by 0 bases and J by 3 bases, with 9 bases between. The CDR3 is 14 residues long. This CDR3 reads CASSLAHPDYGYTF. The CDR3 coding sequence is TGCGCCAGCAGCTTGGCCCATCCAGACTATGGCTACACCTTC.